A single sample is the source of the 5 T cell receptor beta chains below, sequenced in a study of regulatory T cells in long-lasting Graves disease. Both iRepertoire HTBI primers and Arm-PCR of CDR3 regions were used to build the TCR beta libraries. Each CDR3 protein gets one entry after TCRdb re-called the multiplex PCR reads with MiXCR. The sample lists 500,000 to 800,000 distinct CDR3 sequences; around 30% were seen once. The time point here: persistent/refractory GD, antithyroid drugs over 5 years with positive TRAb. There was RNA extracted from PBMCs, and the TCR library was made from it. The starting material was peripheral blood mononuclear cells (PBMCs), obtained when the disease was refractory, from a patient treated with antithyroid drugs. These receptor sequences come from a female donor with Graves disease.

This chain links TRBV27 with TRBJ1-2; D is possibly TRBD1 (5 bases). The V gene lost 6 bases and the J gene lost 4 bases, with 18 bases spanning the gap. Germline loops: CDR1 MNHEY, CDR2 SMNVEV (reference sequence). The CDR3 contains 15 residues. Written as DNA, the CDR3 is TGTGCCAGCAGGAAAAACCCAGGGTACGGCTATGGCTACACCTTC. Its protein is CASRKNPGYGYGYTF.

The rearrangement links TRBV27 to TRBJ2-5; unclear D gene. In germline, CDR1 is MNHEY, CDR2 SMNVEV (reference sequence). The V end was cut by 6 bases, the J end by 5 bases, with 13 bases between. CDR3 length equals 13 residues. The CDR3 DNA sequence: TGTGCCAGCAGCCCCTTAGGGAAGGAGACCCAGTACTTC. Protein sequence: CASSPLGKETQYF.

The V and J genes are TRBV7-3 and TRBJ2-2, with 7 bases lining up with TRBD2. The CDR3 extends over 16 amino acids. V shed 5 bases and J 6 bases; nucleotides not matched to a gene: 12. Germline V gene sequence: CDR1 SGHTA, CDR2 FQGTGA. This CDR3 reads CASSPFGGGPSGELFF. CDR3 sequence (DNA): TGTGCCAGCAGCCCCTTCGGGGGAGGGCCCTCCGGGGAGCTGTTTTTT.

The chain couples TRBV7-3 to TRBJ1-1; tentative D call: TRBD1 (6 bases). Deletions cut 4 bases from V and 5 bases from J, with 11 bases between. The CDR3 covers 13 residues. The germline CDR1 and CDR2 sequences are SGHTA and FQGTGA. The CDR3 nucleotides are TGTGCCAGCAGCTCCGTCCAGGGGACTGAAGCTTTCTTT. This codes for CASSSVQGTEAFF.

Details on this clonotype: An end of the junction does not agree with germline; a read error may underlie this. The chain employs TRBV10-3 and TRBJ1-1; D is perhaps TRBD1 (5 bases). Germline CDR1 ENHRY, CDR2 SYGVKD. This CDR3 region has 15 residues. In nucleotides, the CDR3 is TGTACCATCACCCTAGGGGCAGGGATGAACACTGAAGCTTTCTTT. Translation: CTITLGAGMNTEAFF.